The 22 T cell receptor beta chains below were found in one sample sequenced in a study of metastatic and nonmetastatic thyroid tumors (dated by TCRdb to about 2020). None of the patients had been given any treatment before thyroid surgery. The library was produced with PCR. Sequencing relied on an Illumina HiSeq 4000. TCRdb passed the public sequencing reads through fastp at Q25 and MiXCR, retaining productive beta sequences. The sample table lists some 25,000 clones, approximately 15% of them with a count of one. 2.5% to 4% of the sample rests with the top ten. Sequencing was performed on blood. Receptor source: a female donor with papillary thyroid cancer or a benign thyroid nodule (not recorded which). Some clones in this sample may be carry-over from other donors' samples.

Many counts were recorded for this clone. J is TRBJ2-7 and V is TRBV25-1; weak D call: TRBD1 (6 bases). V was cut by 5 bases and J by 6 bases, with 11 bases left in between. Germline V gene lookup returns CDR1 MGHDK and CDR2 SYGVNS. CDR3 length: 12 residues. CDR3 sequence reads: CASSTTGSEQYF. CDR3 in DNA: TGTGCCAGCAGTACCACAGGGAGCGAGCAGTACTTC.

This clone is deemed medium-sized (0.01 to 0.1%). CDR3 sequence reads: CASSQAGTGGGPLHF. CDR3 bases: TGCGCCAGCAGCCAGGCCGGGACAGGGGGCGGACCCCTCCACTTT. The chain is built from TRBV4-3 and TRBJ1-6; 12 nucleotides align to TRBD1. Germline assignment: CDR1 LGHNA and CDR2 YSLEER. The J segment lost 12 bases and the V segment lost 3 bases, leaving 6 bases of the junction unmatched. This CDR3 has 15 residues.

In its sample, this clone was seen a few times. CDR3 in amino acids: CASSSFTEAFF. The CDR3 nucleotides read TGTGCCAGCAGCTCTTTCACTGAAGCTTTCTTT. This chain links TRBV5-6 with TRBJ1-1; unclear D gene. The CDR3 extends over 11 amino acids. The ends were cut back, 3 bases at V and 4 bases at J, with 4 bases in the middle. Germline CDR1 SGHDT, CDR2 YYEEEE.

This clone was observed a handful of times. The rearrangement uses TRBV12-3 or TRBV12-4 and TRBJ2-7; a weak D match, TRBD1 (6 bases). There are 14 residues in the CDR3. Trimming took 6 bases from V and 1 from J, leaving 13 bases between them. The CDR3 DNA reads TGTGCCAGCAGCCTTCAGGGGCCGTCCTACGAGCAGTACTTC. Its protein is CASSLQGPSYEQYF.

This clone turned up a few times. The chain uses TRBV6-2 or TRBV6-3 and TRBJ1-2; D may be TRBD1 (6 bases). V lost 5 bases, J lost 5 bases, and 15 bases lay in between. The CDR3 has 14 amino acids. Per the germline V gene, CDR1 is MNHEY and CDR2 is SVGEGT. CDR3 loop: CASSLMDRPYGYTF. The CDR3 nucleotides read TGTGCCAGCAGTCTGATGGACAGACCTTATGGCTACACCTTC.

This clone has only a few counts. One end of the junction does not line up with germline, which may come from a read error. The V call is TRBV5-4, the J call TRBJ2-7; possible D gene TRBD2, 7 bases. Germline values: CDR1 SGHNT, CDR2 YYREEE (reference sequence). The CDR3 extends over 12 amino acids. The CDR3 spells CASRLGGHEQYF. The CDR3, as DNA: TGTGCCAGCAGATTGGGGGGGCACGAGCAGTACTTC.

CDR3 DNA: TGCAGTGCTAGAGATTTCGGGACAGGGTCCTACGAGCAGTACTTC. Protein product: CSARDFGTGSYEQYF. J is TRBJ2-7 and V is TRBV20-1; TRBD1 agrees at 9 bases. The ends lost 0 bases at V and 1 base at J; junction bases unmatched: 4. Germline loops: CDR1 DFQATT, CDR2 SNEGSKA (reference sequence). The CDR3 is 15 amino acids.

This clone was picked up many times. The chain recombines TRBV6-1 with TRBJ1-5; no firm D call. Trimming took off 2 bases at V and 1 base at J, with 9 bases between the two ends. The CDR3 sequence is 15 residues long. Per the germline V gene, CDR1 is MNHNS and CDR2 is SASEGT. CDR3 DNA: TGTGCCAGCAGTGAAATAGCGTACAGCAATCAGCCCCAGCATTTT. It yields the protein CASSEIAYSNQPQHF.

This clone was seen many times. The V call is TRBV4-3, the J call TRBJ1-1; 7 bases agree with TRBD1. Germline assignment: CDR1 LGHNA and CDR2 YSLEER. This CDR3 has 17 amino acids. Losses at the gene ends were 0 bases for V and 4 bases for J; bases not matched to a gene: 11. The CDR3: CASSQDAPAGGITEAFF. CDR3 coding DNA: TGCGCCAGCAGCCAAGATGCCCCCGCAGGGGGAATCACTGAAGCTTTCTTT.

As concerns this clone: A much larger clone differs from this one at a single base, so this may be a read error. The chain recombines TRBV14 with TRBJ2-7; tentative D call: TRBD1 (6 bases). Trimming pared 6 bases from V and 2 bases from J, leaving 14 bases between. Germline V lookup: CDR1 SGHDN, CDR2 FVKESK. CDR3 length: 14 amino acids. CDR3 loop: CASRRSEGAYEQYF. The CDR3 DNA sequence: TGTGCCAGCAGACGGTCAGAGGGGGCCTACGAGCAGTACTTC.

This clone was seen only a few times. The V and J genes are TRBV2 and TRBJ2-1; possibly TRBD2 for D (5 bases). CDR1 and CDR2 from the germline V gene are SNHLY and FYNNEI. The V end lost 9 bases, the J end lost 8 bases, and 14 bases lay between the germline ends. There are 12 residues in the CDR3. The CDR3 DNA reads as TGTGCCAGTATCCGAGGAGGCGATGAGCAGTTCTTC. Protein product: CASIRGGDEQFF.

The V call is TRBV3-1, the J call TRBJ1-6; TRBD1 is a possible D gene (5 bases). Looked up from germline, CDR1 is LGHDT and CDR2 is YNNKEL (reference sequence). V was pared by 4 bases and J by 5 bases, with 15 bases between. The CDR3 has 16 residues. The CDR3 bases are TGTGCCAGCAGCCTCAACCGGGACGGAGATAATTCACCCCTCCACTTT. This sequence encodes CASSLNRDGDNSPLHF. Full variable domain (outside the CDR3, taken from reference TRBV3-1 and TRBJ1-6): DTAVSQTPKYLVTQMGNDKSIKCEQNLGHDTMYWYKQDSKKFLKIMFSYNNKELIINETVPNRFSPKSPDKAHLNLHINSLELGDSAVYFCASSLNRDGDNSPLHFGNGTRLTVT.

This clone was seen ten or more times. This chain connects TRBV6-5 to TRBJ2-7; D remains unclear. CDR1 MNHEY and CDR2 SVGAGI come from the germline V gene. The germline V and J ends were trimmed by 0 bases and 0 bases, with 9 bases remaining between them. The CDR3 contains 15 residues. The CDR3 protein is CASSYSLQVSYEQYF. CDR3 DNA sequence: TGTGCCAGCAGTTACTCTCTCCAGGTCTCCTACGAGCAGTACTTC.

V usage is TRBV20-1 and J usage is TRBJ1-5, with TRBD1 matching over 8 bases. The germline V gene encodes CDR1 DFQATT and CDR2 SNEGSKA (reference sequence). V dropped 5 bases and J dropped 5; count of bases not matched to a gene: 8. The CDR3 consists of 14 residues. CDR3 nucleotide sequence: TGCAGTGCTTCCGGGACAGGTCCCCATCAGCCCCAGCATTTT. Encoded protein: CSASGTGPHQPQHF.

The count of this clone is one. The chain links TRBV20-1 to TRBJ2-7; tentatively, D is TRBD1 (5 bases). Germline values: CDR1 DFQATT, CDR2 SNEGSKA (reference sequence). Between the trimmed V and J ends, which lost 6 bases and 2 bases, there was a span of 17 bases. The CDR3 is made up of 14 amino acids. The CDR3 sequence: CSALARVSAYEQYF. CDR3 DNA: TGCAGTGCCCTCGCCAGGGTATCGGCCTACGAGCAGTACTTC.

This clone was detected ten times or more. The rearrangement links TRBV6-1 to TRBJ2-1, with D uncertain. Deletions cut 7 bases from V and 4 bases from J, with 5 bases between. The CDR3 is 11 amino acids. CDR1 MNHNS and CDR2 SASEGT come from the germline V gene. This CDR3 reads CASKWYNEQFF. The CDR3 nucleotides are TGTGCCAGCAAGTGGTACAATGAGCAGTTCTTC.

This clone was recorded at least ten times. V usage is TRBV6-2 or TRBV6-3 and J usage is TRBJ1-2; tentatively, D is TRBD1 (6 bases). Germline assignment: CDR1 MNHEY and CDR2 SVGEGT. The CDR3 contains 14 residues. Trimming removed 0 bases at V and 4 bases at J, with 9 bases between. CDR3 sequence reads: CASSYSIQGYGYTF. The CDR3 bases are TGTGCCAGCAGTTACTCGATACAGGGCTATGGCTACACCTTC.

The table lists this clone with many counts. The CDR3 protein is CASSPGLAGFRNEQFF. The CDR3 DNA follows: TGTGCCAGCAGCCCGGGACTAGCGGGTTTTCGGAATGAGCAGTTCTTC. The chain is built from TRBV9 and TRBJ2-1; 12 bases map to TRBD2. V shed 4 bases, J shed 7 bases, and the junction held 9 bases outside the gene matches. There are 16 residues in the CDR3. Germline V gene lookup returns CDR1 SGDLS and CDR2 YYNGEE.

This clone was counted a few times. One end of the junction fails to match germline, which may point to a read error. Within the sample, other DNA sequences also encode this same CDR3. The rearrangement joins TRBV28 to TRBJ2-1, with D unclear. The CDR3 runs to 12 residues. Germline lookup yields CDR1 MDHEN and CDR2 SYDVKM. DNA of the CDR3: TGTGCTAGCAGTTTCTCTCAGCGTGAGCAGTTCTTC. It yields the protein CASSFSQREQFF.

This clone is medium-sized by share. The chain combines TRBV27 with TRBJ2-7; D is ambiguous. With 4 bases removed from V and 0 bases from J, the gap between germline ends came to 1 base. CDR3 length: 11 residues. The germline gives CDR1 MNHEY, CDR2 SMNVEV (reference sequence). CDR3 nucleotide sequence: TGTGCCAGCAGTTCCTCCTACGAGCAGTACTTC. Translated, it gives CASSSSYEQYF.

This clone is deemed medium-sized. The chain has TRBV27 and TRBJ2-7, with 7 bases identical to TRBD1. Germline V gene lookup returns CDR1 MNHEY and CDR2 SMNVEV (reference sequence). The CDR3 runs to 14 residues. The J segment lost 7 bases and the V segment lost 5 bases, leaving 11 bases of the junction unmatched. The CDR3: CASSVDRVMGEQYF. The CDR3 coding sequence is TGTGCCAGCAGTGTAGACAGGGTGATGGGTGAGCAGTACTTC.

CDR3 protein: CASSSIGVSTDTQYF. The CDR3, as DNA: TGTGCCAGCAGCTCTATCGGTGTTAGCACAGATACGCAGTATTTT. The rearrangement uses TRBV11-2 and TRBJ2-3; the D is unclear. The CDR3 is made up of 15 amino acids. CDR1 is SGHAT and CDR2 is FQNNGV in the germline V gene. V lost 4 bases and J 0 bases, leaving 11 bases between the germline ends.